This is a list of T cell receptor beta chains from one sample in a study of cytomegalovirus exposure and HLA in healthy donors. The table came from immunoSEQ multiplex PCR; TCRdb's copy has only in-frame clones and leaves some out. Here the sample spans 180,000 or so clones, roughly 77% being singletons. The source material was PBMCs. The receptors stem from a woman in her 30s in good health and CMV-seropositive. Both conserved end residues are part of each CDR3. The D gene is left open where the match is weak. Size is omitted from some rows. Given values are once, few, many or a class for expanded clones.

CDR3 protein,CDR3 DNA,V gene,clone size,D gene,J gene
CASSRAEQETQYF,TGCGCCAGCAGCCGGGCCGAACAGGAGACCCAGTACTTC,TRBV4-1,once,.,TRBJ2-5
CASGLATGRVNQPQHF,TGTGCTAGTGGTTTGGCCACAGGACGGGTCAATCAGCCCCAGCATTTT,TRBV12-5,.,.,TRBJ1-5
CASSLPTSGGSYEQYF,TGCGCCAGCAGCCTCCCTACTAGCGGGGGTTCCTACGAGCAGTACTTC,TRBV4-1,.,TRBD2,TRBJ2-7
CASSYGGKGSPLHF,TGTGCCAGCAGTTACGGGGGCAAAGGGTCACCCCTCCACTTT,TRBV6-5,.,.,TRBJ1-6
CASSVGVLQETQYF,TGTGCCAGCAGCGTAGGCGTGTTACAAGAGACCCAGTACTTC,TRBV9,few,.,TRBJ2-5
CASSPASGGDGYTF,TGTGCCAGCTCACCAGCATCAGGGGGCGATGGCTACACCTTC,TRBV18,.,TRBD1,TRBJ1-2
CASRGTGDFYGYTF,TGTGCCAGCCGAGGGACAGGGGATTTCTATGGCTACACCTTC,TRBV28,once,TRBD1,TRBJ1-2
CASSYPGATNEKLFF,TGTGCCAGCAGCTATCCGGGGGCAACTAATGAAAAACTGTTTTTT,TRBV28,few,.,TRBJ1-4
CASSPFRLARSYEQYF,TGTGCCAGCAGTCCCTTTCGCCTAGCGAGATCCTACGAGCAGTACTTC,TRBV28,.,.,TRBJ2-7
CASSQRDTSFEQYF,TGTGCCAGCAGCCAACGGGACACTTCTTTCGAGCAGTACTTC,TRBV4-2,.,.,TRBJ2-7
CASSLTPGQQNTGELFF,TGTGCCAGCAGCTTAACTCCGGGACAGCAAAACACCGGGGAGCTGTTTTTT,TRBV7-3,few,TRBD1,TRBJ2-2
CASSLGTGRPHSEKLFF,TGCGCCAGCAGCTTGGGTACAGGGCGCCCTCATAGTGAAAAACTGTTTTTT,TRBV5-1,.,.,TRBJ1-4
CASTPGSPYEQYF,TGTGCCAGCACCCCCGGGTCCCCTTACGAGCAGTACTTC,TRBV28,.,.,TRBJ2-7
CASKLPSASNVYTF,TGTGCCAGCAAACTTCCCAGCGCCTCGAATGTCTACACCTTC,TRBV28,.,.,TRBJ1-2
CASSLQGGEQYF,TGTGCCAGCAGCTTACAAGGCGGCGAGCAGTACTTC,TRBV7-2,.,.,TRBJ2-7
CASILQGATGELFF,TGTGCCAGCATCCTACAGGGGGCCACCGGGGAGCTGTTTTTT,TRBV6-1,.,TRBD1,TRBJ2-2
CAISDNRGAVGYTF,TGTGCCATCAGTGACAATCGGGGGGCAGTCGGCTACACCTTC,TRBV10-3,.,.,TRBJ1-2
CASSERGGSYEQYF,TGTGCCAGCAGTGAAAGGGGGGGGTCCTACGAGCAGTACTTT,TRBV6-1,.,.,TRBJ2-7
CAGIITGFPFAGYTF,TGTGCCGGGATTATAACAGGGTTCCCATTTGCTGGCTACACCTTC,TRBV21-1,.,.,TRBJ1-2
CASRLGTGAYEQYF,TGTGCCAGCAGGTTGGGGACAGGGGCCTACGAGCAGTACTTC,TRBV11-2,.,TRBD1,TRBJ2-7
CASSDRHGGAFF,TGCGCCAGCAGTGACCGACATGGAGGAGCTTTCTTT,TRBV10-1,.,.,TRBJ1-1
CASSLVARGRPNYGYTF,TGTGCCAGCAGCTTAGTTGCCAGGGGGCGTCCTAACTATGGCTACACCTTC,TRBV7-2,few,TRBD1,TRBJ1-2
CASSTRTGDRANYGYTF,TGTGCCAGCAGCACCCGGACAGGGGACAGAGCTAACTATGGCTACACCTTC,TRBV9,once,TRBD1,TRBJ1-2
CASSLVTGGDNEQFF,TGTGCCAGCAGCTTAGTAACAGGTGGAGACAATGAGCAGTTCTTC,TRBV7-9,.,.,TRBJ2-1
CASSDWTGRTYEQYF,TGTGCCAGCAGCGACTGGACAGGCCGAACCTACGAGCAGTACTTC,TRBV6-1,.,TRBD1,TRBJ2-7
CAWSRGRETQYF,TGTGCCTGGTCTAGGGGGCGGGAGACCCAGTACTTC,TRBV30,.,TRBD1,TRBJ2-5
CASSQGGPQGGEQFF,TGCGCCAGCAGCCAAGGGGGACCCCAGGGGGGTGAGCAGTTCTTC,TRBV4-1,.,.,TRBJ2-1
CASSRTQSEAFF,TGTGCCAGCAGCAGGACACAATCTGAAGCTTTCTTT,TRBV6-6,.,.,TRBJ1-1
CASSETSHSYNSPLHF,TGTGCCAGCAGTGAGACCTCGCACAGTTATAATTCACCCCTCCACTTT,TRBV25-1,.,.,TRBJ1-6
CASSRVGQGGTDTQYF,TGTGCCAGCTCACGAGTGGGACAGGGAGGTACAGATACGCAGTATTTT,TRBV18,.,TRBD1,TRBJ2-3
CASSIEGSWSGGSETQYF,TGTGCCAGTAGTATAGAGGGATCGTGGAGCGGGGGCTCAGAGACCCAGTACTTC,TRBV19,.,TRBD2,TRBJ2-5
CASSQGWQASTDTQYF,TGTGCCAGCAGCCAAGGGTGGCAGGCGAGCACAGATACGCAGTATTTT,TRBV14,few,.,TRBJ2-3
CASKSWSYEQYF,TGTGCCAGCAAAAGTTGGAGCTACGAGCAGTACTTC,TRBV2,.,.,TRBJ2-7
CASSQGPGTGELFF,TGCGCCAGCAGCCAAGGGCCAGGAACCGGGGAGCTGTTTTTT,TRBV4-1,.,.,TRBJ2-2
CASSLGIAGGRETQYF,TGTGCCAGCAGCTTAGGAATCGCGGGGGGTCGGGAGACCCAGTACTTC,TRBV7-2,.,TRBD2,TRBJ2-5
CASSFRQASPEQYF,TGTGCCAGCAGCTTCCGGCAGGCTTCGCCCGAGCAGTACTTC,TRBV11-2,once,.,TRBJ2-7
CASSLRGDTEAFF,TGTGCCAGCAGCCTCAGGGGGGACACTGAAGCTTTCTTT,TRBV4-2,few,TRBD1,TRBJ1-1
CASSLGEGFNQPQHF,TGTGCCAGCAGCTTAGGGGAGGGCTTCAATCAGCCCCAGCATTTT,TRBV7-9,few,.,TRBJ1-5
CSVAGLAGGDTQYF,TGCAGCGTCGCGGGACTAGCGGGGGGCGATACGCAGTATTTT,TRBV29-1,.,TRBD2,TRBJ2-3
CASSFRYEQFF,TGTGCCAGCAGCTTTCGGTATGAGCAGTTCTTC,TRBV7-2,.,.,TRBJ2-1
CASSPGTGGGSYNSPLHF,TGTGCCAGCAGCCCCGGGACAGGGGGCGGCTCCTATAATTCACCCCTCCACTTT,TRBV5-4,.,TRBD1,TRBJ1-6
CASSPRGQPQHF,TGTGCCAGCAGTCCAAGGGGTCAGCCCCAGCATTTT,TRBV6-5,few,.,TRBJ1-5
CASRRTFRTDTQYF,TGTGCCAGCAGACGGACTTTCCGCACAGATACGCAGTATTTT,TRBV6-5,.,.,TRBJ2-3
CASRQRGAPGADTQYF,TGTGCCAGTAGGCAGCGGGGGGCTCCTGGGGCAGATACGCAGTATTTT,TRBV19,.,TRBD2,TRBJ2-3
CASSGRTGGRDTQYF,TGTGCCAGCAGTGGCCGGACAGGGGGCCGAGATACGCAGTATTTT,TRBV6-4,.,TRBD1,TRBJ2-3
CASSGPGQGTLEQYF,TGCGCCAGCAGTGGTCCCGGACAGGGGACCCTCGAGCAGTACTTC,TRBV10-2,.,TRBD1,TRBJ2-7